The rows below give T cell receptor beta chains drawn from one sample of a study of cytomegalovirus exposure and HLA in healthy donors. The data were produced by immunoSEQ multiplex PCR, yet TCRdb's version contains in-frame clones alone and is incomplete. The sample yields 120,000 or so clones, about 83% seen once. The sample taken for sequencing was PBMCs. The receptor set was obtained from a woman aged 30 to 39 in good health and CMV-seronegative. Both conserved end residues are part of each CDR3. A D gene is named only where the DNA matches it firmly. Expanded clones are given a class, and other clones once, few, many or no size at all.

D gene | clone size | J gene | V gene | CDR3 DNA | CDR3 protein
TRBD1 | NA | TRBJ2-1 | TRBV19 | TGTGCCAGTAGTATAAACAGGGGCAATGAGCAGTTCTTC | CASSINRGNEQFF
NA | NA | TRBJ2-1 | TRBV6-6 | TGTGCCAGCAGTGAGCTAGAAAACAATGAGCAGTTCTTC | CASSELENNEQFF
TRBD2 | NA | TRBJ2-5 | TRBV6-4 | TGTGCCAGCAGTGTAACAGCGGGGGGTGAGACCCAGTACTTC | CASSVTAGGETQYF
TRBD2 | NA | TRBJ2-2 | TRBV18 | TGTGCCAGCTCACCACGGACTAGCGGGCTACTTACCGGGGAGCTGTTTTTT | CASSPRTSGLLTGELFF
TRBD1 | NA | TRBJ1-1 | TRBV2 | TGTGCCAACGACAGGGCGGATCGGACTGAAGCTTTCTTT | CANDRADRTEAFF
NA | NA | TRBJ2-2 | TRBV29-1 | TGCAGCGTTGTTAGCACCGGGGAGCTGTTTTTT | CSVVSTGELFF
NA | NA | TRBJ1-5 | TRBV5-1 | TGCGCCAGCAGCTTGGAGGTGGGGACTCCCCAGCATTTT | CASSLEVGTPQHF
NA | NA | TRBJ1-5 | TRBV2 | TGTGCCAGCACCGAAGGGAGAGGGAATCAGCCCCAGCATTTT | CASTEGRGNQPQHF
NA | NA | TRBJ1-2 | TRBV30 | TGTGCCTGGAGTGACCTATCCACTGACAGTAACAAGGGTGGCTACACCTTC | CAWSDLSTDSNKGGYTF
NA | NA | TRBJ2-5 | TRBV5-6 | TGTGCCAGCAGCGAACGACAGGTTCCTTCTAGAGGACAAGAGACCCAGTACTTC | CASSERQVPSRGQETQYF
TRBD1 | NA | TRBJ1-5 | TRBV27 | TGTGCCAGCAGTCCCAGACAGGGGGCCTGGGGGGCATATAGCAATCAGCCCCAGCATTTT | CASSPRQGAWGAYSNQPQHF
TRBD2 | NA | TRBJ2-3 | TRBV7-2 | TGTGCCAGCAGCGTGCAAGCGGGGGGGCCCAGCACAGATACGCAGTATTTT | CASSVQAGGPSTDTQYF
NA | NA | TRBJ2-7 | TRBV7-2 | TGTGCCAGCAGCTTTAGCTCCTACGAGCAGTACTTC | CASSFSSYEQYF
NA | NA | TRBJ1-1 | TRBV28 | TGTGCCAGCAGTTTTGGACAAATGAACACTGAAGCTTTCTTT | CASSFGQMNTEAFF
TRBD1 | NA | TRBJ1-2 | TRBV27 | TGTGCCAGCAGTTCTTCCATCTTACCGGGACAGACCTATGGCTACACCTTC | CASSSSILPGQTYGYTF
NA | NA | TRBJ1-5 | TRBV6-5 | TGTGCCAGCAGCTACCGGGACGCGGGGCAGCCCCAGCATTTT | CASSYRDAGQPQHF
NA | NA | TRBJ1-4 | TRBV27 | TGTGCCAGCAGGCGGGGGGGGCGAGGAAAACTGTTTTTT | CASRRGGRGKLFF
NA | NA | TRBJ2-7 | TRBV2 | TGTGCCAGCATGAAGGACCTACTAGTGCACGAGCAGTACTTC | CASMKDLLVHEQYF
NA | NA | TRBJ1-6 | TRBV7-9 | TGTGCCAGCAGCTTAGCCCGAGGACCCCTCCACTTT | CASSLARGPLHF
NA | once | TRBJ2-1 | TRBV28 | TGTGCCAGCAGTTTGGAGTCCTACAATGAGCAGTTCTTC | CASSLESYNEQFF
NA | NA | TRBJ1-1 | TRBV7-6 | TGTGCCAGCAGCTTCCCCCAAGGGGACACTGAAGCTTTCTTT | CASSFPQGDTEAFF
TRBD2 | NA | TRBJ2-3 | TRBV15 | TGTGCCACCAACCAGAGTTGGCTAGCGGGGCGAAGCACAGATACGCAGTATTTT | CATNQSWLAGRSTDTQYF
TRBD1 | once | TRBJ1-4 | TRBV30 | TGTGCCTGGAGTACGGGACAGGGGGCTGAAAAACTGTTTTTT | CAWSTGQGAEKLFF
TRBD1 | NA | TRBJ2-3 | TRBV15 | TGTGCCACCAGCGGTCCACAGGGGGCAACAGATACGCAGTATTTT | CATSGPQGATDTQYF
NA | NA | TRBJ1-1 | TRBV7-2 | TGTGCCAGCAGCTCTTACGGGGGGCCTCTTGGTACTGAAGCTTTCTTT | CASSSYGGPLGTEAFF
TRBD1 | NA | TRBJ1-1 | TRBV4-2 | TGTGCCAGCAGCCAAAGACTCGGGACAGCCGAAGCTTTCTTT | CASSQRLGTAEAFF
NA | NA | TRBJ2-6 | TRBV2 | TGTGCCAGCAAGTATTTTCTATCTGGGGCCAACGTCCTGACTTTC | CASKYFLSGANVLTF
NA | NA | TRBJ2-2 | TRBV19 | TGTGCCAGTAGTAAATACGGGGGAACGAACACCGGGGAGCTGTTTTTT | CASSKYGGTNTGELFF
NA | NA | TRBJ2-3 | TRBV15 | TGTGCCACCAGCAAGGGGGTCCCGGGCACAGATACGCAGTATTTT | CATSKGVPGTDTQYF